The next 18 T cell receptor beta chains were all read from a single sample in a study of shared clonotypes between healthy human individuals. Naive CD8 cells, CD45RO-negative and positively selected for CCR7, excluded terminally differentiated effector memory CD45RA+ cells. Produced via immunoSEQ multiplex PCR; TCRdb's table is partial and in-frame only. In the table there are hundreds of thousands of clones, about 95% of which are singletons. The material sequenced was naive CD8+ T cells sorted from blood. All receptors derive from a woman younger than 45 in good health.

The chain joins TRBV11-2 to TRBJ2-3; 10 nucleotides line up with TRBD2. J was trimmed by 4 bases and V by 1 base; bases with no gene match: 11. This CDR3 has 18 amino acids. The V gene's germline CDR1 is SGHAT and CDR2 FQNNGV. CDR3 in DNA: TGTGCCAGCAGCTTAGGTGGTGGGAGCGGGAGGGCCTCAGATACGCAGTATTTT. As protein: CASSLGGGSGRASDTQYF.

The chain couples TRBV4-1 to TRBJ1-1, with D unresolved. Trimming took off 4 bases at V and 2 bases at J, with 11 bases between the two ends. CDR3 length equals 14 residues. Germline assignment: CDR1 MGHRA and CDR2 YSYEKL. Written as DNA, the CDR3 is TGCGCCAGCAGCCTTCTTGAGGATAACACTGAAGCTTTCTTT. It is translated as CASSLLEDNTEAFF.

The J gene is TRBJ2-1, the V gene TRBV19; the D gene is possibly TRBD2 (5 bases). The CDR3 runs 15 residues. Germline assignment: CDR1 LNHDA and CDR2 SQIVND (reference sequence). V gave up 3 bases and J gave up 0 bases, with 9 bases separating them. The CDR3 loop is CASSIVDFSYNEQFF. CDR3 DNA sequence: TGTGCCAGTAGTATCGTGGACTTCTCCTACAATGAGCAGTTCTTC.

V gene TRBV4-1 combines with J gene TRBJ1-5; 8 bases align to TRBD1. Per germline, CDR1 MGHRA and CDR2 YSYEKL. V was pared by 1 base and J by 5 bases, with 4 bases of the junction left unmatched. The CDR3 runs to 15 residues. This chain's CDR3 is CASSQVLTGDQPQHF. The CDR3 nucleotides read TGCGCCAGCAGCCAAGTCCTGACAGGGGATCAGCCCCAGCATTTT.

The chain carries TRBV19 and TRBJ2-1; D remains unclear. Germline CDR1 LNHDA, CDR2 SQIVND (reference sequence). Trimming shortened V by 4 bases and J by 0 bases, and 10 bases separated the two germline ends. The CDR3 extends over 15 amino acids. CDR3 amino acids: CASSTDFGSYNEQFF. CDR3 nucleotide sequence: TGTGCCAGTAGTACCGACTTTGGCTCCTACAATGAGCAGTTCTTC.

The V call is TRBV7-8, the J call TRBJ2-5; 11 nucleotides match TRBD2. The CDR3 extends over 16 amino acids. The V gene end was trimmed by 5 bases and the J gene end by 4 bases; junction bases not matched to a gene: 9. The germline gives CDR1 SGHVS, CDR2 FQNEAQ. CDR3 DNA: TGTGCCAGCAGCCCGAATCCTAGCGGGAGGCCAGAGACCCAGTACTTC. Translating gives CASSPNPSGRPETQYF.

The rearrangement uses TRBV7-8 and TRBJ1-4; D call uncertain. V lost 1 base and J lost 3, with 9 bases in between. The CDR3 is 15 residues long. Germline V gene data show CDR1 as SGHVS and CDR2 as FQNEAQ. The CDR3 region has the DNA TGTGCCAGCAGCTTAGTGCAGGCGGCTAATGAAAAACTGTTTTTT. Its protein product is CASSLVQAANEKLFF.

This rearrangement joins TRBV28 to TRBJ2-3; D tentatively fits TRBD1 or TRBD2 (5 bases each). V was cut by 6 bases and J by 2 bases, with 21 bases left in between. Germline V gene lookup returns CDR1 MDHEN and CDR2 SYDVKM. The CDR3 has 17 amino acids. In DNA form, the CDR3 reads TGTGCCAGCAGAGGGGCATCCGAAGCGGAGATCACAGATACGCAGTATTTT. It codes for CASRGASEAEITDTQYF.

CDR3 nucleotide sequence: TGCGCCAGCAGCCAGACAGGGGACCACGAGCAGTACTTC. Protein sequence: CASSQTGDHEQYF. The V call is TRBV4-1, the J call TRBJ2-7; 8 positions agree with TRBD1. The CDR3 consists of 13 residues. Unmatched junction bases numbered 3, after V lost 3 bases and J lost 5 bases. CDR1 and CDR2 (germline): MGHRA, YSYEKL.

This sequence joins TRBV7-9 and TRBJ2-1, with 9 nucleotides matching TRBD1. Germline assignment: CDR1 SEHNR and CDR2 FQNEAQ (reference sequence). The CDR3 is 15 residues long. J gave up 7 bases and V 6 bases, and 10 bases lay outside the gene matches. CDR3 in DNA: TGTGCCAGCAGTTTTACAGGGGGCGCCAGGAATGAGCAGTTCTTC. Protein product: CASSFTGGARNEQFF.

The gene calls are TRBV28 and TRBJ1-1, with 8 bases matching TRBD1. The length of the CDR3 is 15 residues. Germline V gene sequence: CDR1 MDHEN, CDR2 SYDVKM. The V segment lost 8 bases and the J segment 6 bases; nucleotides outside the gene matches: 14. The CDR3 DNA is TGTGCCAGCGACAGGGGCTGGAGTTGGGGCGCTGAAGCTTTCTTT. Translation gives CASDRGWSWGAEAFF.

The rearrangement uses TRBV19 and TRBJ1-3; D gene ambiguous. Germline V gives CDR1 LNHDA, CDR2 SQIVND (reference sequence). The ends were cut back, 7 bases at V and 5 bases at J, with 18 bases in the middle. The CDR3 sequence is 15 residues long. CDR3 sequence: CASNDVGGRRNTIYF. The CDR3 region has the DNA TGTGCCAGTAACGACGTCGGCGGGAGACGAAACACCATATATTTT.

The CDR3 bases are TGTGCCAGCAGTGGAGTTTATGACAGGGATAATCAGCCCCAGCATTTT. It encodes CASSGVYDRDNQPQHF. V is TRBV6-1 and J is TRBJ1-5, with 7 nucleotides matching TRBD1. Germline V gene sequence: CDR1 MNHNS, CDR2 SASEGT. The CDR3 totals 16 residues. V lost 4 bases to trimming and J lost 4 bases; unmatched junction nucleotides: 10.

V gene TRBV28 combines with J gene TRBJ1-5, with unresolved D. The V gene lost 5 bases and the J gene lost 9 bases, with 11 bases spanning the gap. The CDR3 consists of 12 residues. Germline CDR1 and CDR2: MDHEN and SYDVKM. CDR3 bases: TGTGCCAGCAGTCCCTCTCCTCCGCCCCAGCATTTT. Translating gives CASSPSPPPQHF.

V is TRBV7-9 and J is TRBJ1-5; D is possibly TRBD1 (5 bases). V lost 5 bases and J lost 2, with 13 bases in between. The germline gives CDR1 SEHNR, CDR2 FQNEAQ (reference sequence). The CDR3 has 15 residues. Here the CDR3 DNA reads TGTGCCAGCAGCCCCGGGGGGGATGGCAATCAGCCCCAGCATTTT. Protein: CASSPGGDGNQPQHF.

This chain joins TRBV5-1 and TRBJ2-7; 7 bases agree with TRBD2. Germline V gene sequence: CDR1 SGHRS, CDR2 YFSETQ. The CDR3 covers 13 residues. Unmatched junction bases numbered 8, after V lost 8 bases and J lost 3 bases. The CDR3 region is CASRLAGDYEQYF. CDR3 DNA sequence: TGCGCCAGTCGACTAGCAGGAGACTACGAGCAGTACTTC.

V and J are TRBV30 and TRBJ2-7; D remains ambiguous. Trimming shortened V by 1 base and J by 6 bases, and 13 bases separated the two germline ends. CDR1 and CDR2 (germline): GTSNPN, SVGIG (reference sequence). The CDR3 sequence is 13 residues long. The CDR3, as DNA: TGTGCCTGGAGTGAATTTGCCCTAGTCGAGCAGTACTTC. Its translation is CAWSEFALVEQYF.

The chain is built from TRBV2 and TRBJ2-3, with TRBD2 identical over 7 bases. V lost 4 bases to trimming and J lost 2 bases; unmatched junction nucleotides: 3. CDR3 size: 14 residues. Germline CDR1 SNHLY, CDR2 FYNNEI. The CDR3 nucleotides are TGTGCCAGCAGTGCGCTAGCGGCCACAGATACGCAGTATTTT. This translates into CASSALAATDTQYF.